This TCR beta chain stems from a study of radiotherapy plus CTLA-4 blockade in lung cancer. Study summary: Disease control was seen in 30% to 35% of patients, objective responses in roughly 17%. Study-wide findings and caveats: Peripheral blood showed expansion of tumor-derived TCR clones after radiotherapy and ipilimumab. It was early blood T cell clone dynamics, with interferon-beta, that reportedly best predicted response.

Concerning this clone itself: Antigen specificity is unknown.

The CDR3 loop spans 12 amino acids. Germline CDR1 is SGHNT and CDR2 is YENEEA. The V end was cut by 8 bases, the J end by 1 base, with 8 bases between. Generated by immunoSEQ multiplex PCR, the TCRdb table keeps only in-frame clones and is missing some. The table shows tens of thousands of clones, with 83% occurring only once. The receptor comes from a human donor with non-small cell lung cancer who had stable disease on radiotherapy plus ipilimumab. The sample in question was peripheral blood, obtained from a patient treated with radiotherapy plus ipilimumab. This rearrangement joins TRBV11-3 to TRBJ1-1, with D possibly TRBD1 on 5 matching bases. The CDR3 sequence: CASGAENTEAFF. Here the CDR3 DNA reads TGTGCCAGCGGGGCGGAGAACACTGAAGCTTTCTTT.